This T cell receptor (beta chain) was observed in a study of CXCR3-negative and CXCR3-positive naive CD8 T cells. Through 5' RACE with UMI labels, the TRB cDNA libraries were prepared. TCRdb reprocessed the 5' RACE reads and reports one entry per CDR3 protein, with no DNA. In total, the table holds roughly 130,000 distinct CDR3 sequences. Comments on this clonotype: What it binds is unknown.

Germline loops: CDR1 SGHRS, CDR2 YFSETQ. There are 15 residues in the CDR3. Findings and limits, study-wide: Comparably high diversity was seen in both naive subsets, and much lower diversity in memory CD8+ cells. CXCR3-positive naive cells had TRB CDR3s that were more hydrophobic than CXCR3-negative naive cells had. Both naive subsets, CXCR3-negative and CXCR3-positive, displayed similar TRBV-TRBJ usage, unlike memory cells.

The sequence was obtained from a human donor in good health. Some clones in this sample may be carry-over from other donors' samples. The J gene is TRBJ2-1, the V gene TRBV5-1; TCRdb names TRBD2, which stays unverified in the absence of DNA. Material for sequencing was naive CXCR3+ CD8+ T cells from blood. The subset was: CD45RO-CCR7+CD27+CD95- naive CD8+ T cells expressing CXCR3 (TNR3+). The CDR3 is CASSLLALGPDEQFF.